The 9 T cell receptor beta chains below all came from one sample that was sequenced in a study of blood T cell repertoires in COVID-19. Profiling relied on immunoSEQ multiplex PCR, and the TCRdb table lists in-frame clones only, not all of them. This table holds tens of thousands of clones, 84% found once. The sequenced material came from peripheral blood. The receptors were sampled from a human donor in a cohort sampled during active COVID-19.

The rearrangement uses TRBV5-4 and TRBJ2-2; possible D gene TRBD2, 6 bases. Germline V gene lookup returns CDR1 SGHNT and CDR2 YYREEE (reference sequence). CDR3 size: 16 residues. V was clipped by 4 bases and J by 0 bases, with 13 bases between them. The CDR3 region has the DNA TGTGCCAGCAGCCCTTCCGGGAGATCGAACACCGGGGAGCTGTTTTTT. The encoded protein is CASSPSGRSNTGELFF. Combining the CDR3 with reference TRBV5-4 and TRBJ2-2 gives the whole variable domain ETGVTQSPTHLIKTRGQQVTLRCSSQSGHNTVSWYQQALGQGPQFIFQYYREEENGRGNFPPRFSGLQFPNYSSELNVNALELDDSALYLCASSPSGRSNTGELFFGEGSRLTVL.

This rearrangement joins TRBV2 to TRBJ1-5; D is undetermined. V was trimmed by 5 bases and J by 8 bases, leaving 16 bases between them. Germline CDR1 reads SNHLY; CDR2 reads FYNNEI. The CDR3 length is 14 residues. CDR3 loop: CASSRTDRREPQHF. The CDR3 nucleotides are TGTGCCAGCAGTCGAACCGACCGGAGGGAGCCCCAGCATTTT.

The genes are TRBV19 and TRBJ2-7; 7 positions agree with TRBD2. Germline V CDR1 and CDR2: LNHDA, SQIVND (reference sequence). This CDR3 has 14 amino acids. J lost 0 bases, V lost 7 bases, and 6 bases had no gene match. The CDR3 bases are TGTGCCAGTATTTCAGCGGGGACCTCCTACGAGCAGTACTTC. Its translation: CASISAGTSYEQYF.

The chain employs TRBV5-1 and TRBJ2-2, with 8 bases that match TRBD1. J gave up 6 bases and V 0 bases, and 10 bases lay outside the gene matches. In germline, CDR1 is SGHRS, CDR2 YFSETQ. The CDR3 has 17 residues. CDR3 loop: CASSLVLGRGLPGELFF. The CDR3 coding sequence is TGCGCCAGCAGCTTGGTTCTTGGCAGGGGGCTCCCCGGGGAGCTGTTTTTT.

CDR3 region: CASSLQGSNQPQHF. The CDR3 bases are TGTGCCAGCAGCCTGCAGGGGAGCAATCAGCCCCAGCATTTT. The chain carries TRBV7-9 and TRBJ1-5; tentative D call: TRBD1 (6 bases). Trimming took 5 bases from V and 1 from J, leaving 9 bases between them. CDR3 size: 14 residues. Germline lookup yields CDR1 SEHNR and CDR2 FQNEAQ (reference sequence). The whole variable domain, filled in from reference TRBV7-9 and TRBJ1-5, reads DTGVSQNPRHKITKRGQNVTFRCDPISEHNRLYWYRQTLGQGPEFLTYFQNEAQLEKSRLLSDRFSAERPKGSFSTLEIQRTEQGDSAMYLCASSLQGSNQPQHFGDGTRLSIL.

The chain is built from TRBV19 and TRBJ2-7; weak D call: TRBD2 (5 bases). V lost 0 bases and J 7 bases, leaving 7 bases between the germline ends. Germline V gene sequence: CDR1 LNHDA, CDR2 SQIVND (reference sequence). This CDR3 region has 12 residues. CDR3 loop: CASSIEPGEQYF. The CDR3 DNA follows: TGTGCCAGTAGTATAGAACCGGGAGAGCAGTACTTC.

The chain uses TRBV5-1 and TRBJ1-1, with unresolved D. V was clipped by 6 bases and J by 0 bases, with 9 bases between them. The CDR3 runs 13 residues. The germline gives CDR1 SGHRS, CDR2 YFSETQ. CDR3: CASNRGVNTEAFF. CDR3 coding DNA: TGCGCCAGCAACCGGGGTGTGAACACTGAAGCTTTCTTT. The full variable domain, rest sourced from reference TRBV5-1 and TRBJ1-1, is KAGVTQTPRYLIKTRGQQVTLSCSPISGHRSVSWYQQTPGQGLQFLFEYFSETQRNKGNFPGRFSGRQFSNSRSEMNVSTLELGDSALYLCASNRGVNTEAFFGQGTRLTVV.

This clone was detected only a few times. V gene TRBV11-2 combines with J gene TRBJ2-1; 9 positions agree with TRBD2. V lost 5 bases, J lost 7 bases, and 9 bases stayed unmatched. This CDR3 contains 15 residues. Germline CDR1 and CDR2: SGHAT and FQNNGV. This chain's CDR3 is CASSRLSGSGNEQFF. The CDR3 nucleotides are TGTGCCAGCAGCCGTCTTAGCGGGAGTGGTAATGAGCAGTTCTTC.

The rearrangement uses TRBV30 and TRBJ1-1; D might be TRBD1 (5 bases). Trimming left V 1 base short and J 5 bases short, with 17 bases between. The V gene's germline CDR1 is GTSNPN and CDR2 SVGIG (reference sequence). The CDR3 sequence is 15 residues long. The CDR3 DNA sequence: TGTGCCTGGAGTGCGAGGAAGGGGCGCAGAACTGAAGCTTTCTTT. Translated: CAWSARKGRRTEAFF.